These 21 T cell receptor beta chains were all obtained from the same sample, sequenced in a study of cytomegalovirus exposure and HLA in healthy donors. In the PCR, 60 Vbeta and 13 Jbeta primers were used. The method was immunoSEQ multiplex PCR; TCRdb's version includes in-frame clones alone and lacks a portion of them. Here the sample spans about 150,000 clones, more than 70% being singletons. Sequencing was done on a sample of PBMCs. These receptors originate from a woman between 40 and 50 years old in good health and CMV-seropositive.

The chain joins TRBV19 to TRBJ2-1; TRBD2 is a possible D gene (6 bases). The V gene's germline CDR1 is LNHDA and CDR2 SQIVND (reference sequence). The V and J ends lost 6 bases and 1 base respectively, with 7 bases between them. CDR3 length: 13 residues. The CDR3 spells CASSGTSYNEQFF. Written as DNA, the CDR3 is TGTGCCAGTAGCGGGACTTCCTACAATGAGCAGTTCTTC.

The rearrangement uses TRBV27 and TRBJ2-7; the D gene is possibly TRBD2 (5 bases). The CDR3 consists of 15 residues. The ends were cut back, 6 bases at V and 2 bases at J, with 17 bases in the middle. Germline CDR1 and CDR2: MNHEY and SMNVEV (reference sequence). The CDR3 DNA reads TGTGCCAGCAGCCCCCGACACGGGGTAACCTACGAGCAGTACTTC. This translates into CASSPRHGVTYEQYF.

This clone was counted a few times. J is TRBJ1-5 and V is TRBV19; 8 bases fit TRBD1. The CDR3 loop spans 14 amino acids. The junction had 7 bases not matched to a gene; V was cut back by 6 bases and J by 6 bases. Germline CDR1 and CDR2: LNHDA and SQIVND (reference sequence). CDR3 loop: CASSAGQGGQPQHF. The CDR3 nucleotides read TGTGCCAGTAGCGCCGGACAGGGCGGTCAGCCCCAGCATTTT.

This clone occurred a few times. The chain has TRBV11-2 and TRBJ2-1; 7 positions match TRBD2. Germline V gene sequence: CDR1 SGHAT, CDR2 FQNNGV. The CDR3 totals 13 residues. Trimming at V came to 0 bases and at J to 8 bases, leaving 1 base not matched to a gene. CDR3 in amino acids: CASSLDRGDEQFF. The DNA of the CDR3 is TGTGCCAGCAGCTTAGATCGGGGGGATGAGCAGTTCTTC.

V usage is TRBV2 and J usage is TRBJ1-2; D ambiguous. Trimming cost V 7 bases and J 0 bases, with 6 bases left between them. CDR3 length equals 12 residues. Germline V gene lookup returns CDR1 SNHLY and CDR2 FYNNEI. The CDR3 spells CASTPSNYGYTF. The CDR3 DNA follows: TGTGCCAGCACCCCCTCTAACTATGGCTACACCTTC.

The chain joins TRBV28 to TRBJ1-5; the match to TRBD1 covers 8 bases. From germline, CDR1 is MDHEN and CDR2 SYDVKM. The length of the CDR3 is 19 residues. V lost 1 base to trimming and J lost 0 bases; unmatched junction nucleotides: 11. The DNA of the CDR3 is TGTGCCAGCAGTTTATTTGACAGGGGACGACCCTTTAGCAATCAGCCCCAGCATTTT. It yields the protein CASSLFDRGRPFSNQPQHF.

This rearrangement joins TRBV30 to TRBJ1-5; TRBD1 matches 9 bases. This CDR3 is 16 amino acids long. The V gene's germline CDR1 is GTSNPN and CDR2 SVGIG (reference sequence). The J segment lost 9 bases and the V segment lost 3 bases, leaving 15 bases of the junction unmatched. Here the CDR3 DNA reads TGTGCCTGGAGCAGCCCCGGGACAGGGCGTTTTGGGCCCCAGCATTTT. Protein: CAWSSPGTGRFGPQHF.

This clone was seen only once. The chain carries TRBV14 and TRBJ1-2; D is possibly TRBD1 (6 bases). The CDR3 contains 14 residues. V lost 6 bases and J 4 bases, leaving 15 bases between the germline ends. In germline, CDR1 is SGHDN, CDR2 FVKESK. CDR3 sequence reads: CASRRAGAGYGYTF. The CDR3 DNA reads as TGTGCCAGCAGACGGGCGGGGGCAGGCTATGGCTACACCTTC.

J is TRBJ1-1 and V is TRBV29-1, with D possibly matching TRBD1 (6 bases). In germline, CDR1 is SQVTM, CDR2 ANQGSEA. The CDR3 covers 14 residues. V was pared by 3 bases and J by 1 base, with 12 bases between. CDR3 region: CSVEVQGKNTEAFF. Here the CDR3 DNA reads TGCAGCGTTGAGGTCCAGGGGAAGAACACTGAAGCTTTCTTT.

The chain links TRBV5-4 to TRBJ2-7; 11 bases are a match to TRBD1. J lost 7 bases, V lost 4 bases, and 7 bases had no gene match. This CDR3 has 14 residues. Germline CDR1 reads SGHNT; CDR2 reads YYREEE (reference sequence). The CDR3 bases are TGTGCCAGCAGCCCGGGACAGGGGGTTAGGGAGCAGTACTTC. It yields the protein CASSPGQGVREQYF.

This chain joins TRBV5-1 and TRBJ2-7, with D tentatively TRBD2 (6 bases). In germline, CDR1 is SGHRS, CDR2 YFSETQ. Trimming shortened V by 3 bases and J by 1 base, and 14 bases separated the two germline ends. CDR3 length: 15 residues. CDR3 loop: CASSSPGRGSYEQYF. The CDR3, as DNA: TGCGCCAGCAGCTCACCGGGACGGGGGTCCTACGAGCAGTACTTC.

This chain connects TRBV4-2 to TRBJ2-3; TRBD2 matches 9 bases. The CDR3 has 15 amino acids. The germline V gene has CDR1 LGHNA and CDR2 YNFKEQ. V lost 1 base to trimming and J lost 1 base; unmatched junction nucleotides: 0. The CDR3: CASSQGGRGTDTQYF. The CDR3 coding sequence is TGTGCCAGCAGCCAAGGCGGGAGGGGCACAGATACGCAGTATTTT.

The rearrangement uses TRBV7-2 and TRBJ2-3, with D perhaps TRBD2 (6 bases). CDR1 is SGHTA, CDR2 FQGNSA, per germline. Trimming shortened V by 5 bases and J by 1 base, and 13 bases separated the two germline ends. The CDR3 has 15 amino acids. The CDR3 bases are TGTGCCAGCAGCCTTTCTAGCGCACGCACAGATACGCAGTATTTT. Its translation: CASSLSSARTDTQYF.

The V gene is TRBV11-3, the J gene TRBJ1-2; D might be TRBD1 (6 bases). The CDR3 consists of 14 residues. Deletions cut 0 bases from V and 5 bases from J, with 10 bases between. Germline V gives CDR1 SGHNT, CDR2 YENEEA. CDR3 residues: CASSLEAGAYGYTF. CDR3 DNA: TGTGCCAGCAGCTTAGAAGCGGGGGCATATGGCTACACCTTC.

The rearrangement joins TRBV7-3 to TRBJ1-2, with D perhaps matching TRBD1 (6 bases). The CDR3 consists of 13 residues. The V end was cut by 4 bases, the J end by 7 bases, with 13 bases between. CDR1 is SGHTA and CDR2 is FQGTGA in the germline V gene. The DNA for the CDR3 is TGTGCCAGCAGCTCACCTACAGGGTCTGGCTACACCTTC. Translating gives CASSSPTGSGYTF.

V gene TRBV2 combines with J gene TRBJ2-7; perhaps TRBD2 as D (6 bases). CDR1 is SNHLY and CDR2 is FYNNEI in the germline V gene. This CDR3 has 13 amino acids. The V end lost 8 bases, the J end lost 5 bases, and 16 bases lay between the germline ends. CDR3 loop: CASGLARVNEQYF. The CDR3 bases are TGTGCCAGCGGGCTAGCGAGAGTCAACGAGCAGTACTTC.

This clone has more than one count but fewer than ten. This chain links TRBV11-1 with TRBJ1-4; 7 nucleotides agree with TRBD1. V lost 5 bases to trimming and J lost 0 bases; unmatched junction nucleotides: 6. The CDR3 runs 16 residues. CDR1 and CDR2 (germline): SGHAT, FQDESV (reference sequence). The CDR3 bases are TGTGCCAGCAGCATTCGACAGGGAGCAACTAATGAAAAACTGTTTTTT. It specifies CASSIRQGATNEKLFF.

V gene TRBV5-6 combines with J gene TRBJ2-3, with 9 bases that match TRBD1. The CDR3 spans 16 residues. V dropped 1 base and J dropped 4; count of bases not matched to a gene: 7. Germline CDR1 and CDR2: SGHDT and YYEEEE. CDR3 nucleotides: TGTGCCAGCAGCTTGACAGGGGGCGCCCCGGCAGATACGCAGTATTTT. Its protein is CASSLTGGAPADTQYF. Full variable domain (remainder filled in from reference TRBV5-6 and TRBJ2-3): DAGVTQSPTHLIKTRGQQVTLRCSPKSGHDTVSWYQQALGQGPQFIFQYYEEEERQRGNFPDRFSGHQFPNYSSELNVNALLLGDSALYLCASSLTGGAPADTQYFGPGTRLTVL.

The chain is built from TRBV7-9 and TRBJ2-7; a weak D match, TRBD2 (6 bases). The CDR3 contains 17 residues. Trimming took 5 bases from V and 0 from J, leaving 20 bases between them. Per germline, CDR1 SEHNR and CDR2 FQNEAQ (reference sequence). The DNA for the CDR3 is TGTGCCAGCAGCCCGGGGGTCCCTGGGGTCAGCTCCTACGAGCAGTACTTC. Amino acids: CASSPGVPGVSSYEQYF.

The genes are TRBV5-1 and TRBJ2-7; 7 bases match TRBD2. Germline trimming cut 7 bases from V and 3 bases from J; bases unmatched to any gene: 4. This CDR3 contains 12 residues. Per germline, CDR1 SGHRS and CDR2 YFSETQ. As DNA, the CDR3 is TGCGCCAGCGGCGGGAGTCGCTACGAGCAGTACTTC. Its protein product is CASGGSRYEQYF.

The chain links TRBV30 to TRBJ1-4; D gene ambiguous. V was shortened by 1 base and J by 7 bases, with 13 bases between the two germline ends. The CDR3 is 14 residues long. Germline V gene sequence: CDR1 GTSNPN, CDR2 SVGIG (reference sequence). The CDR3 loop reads CAWSDDGRTEKLFF. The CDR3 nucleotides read TGTGCCTGGAGTGACGACGGGAGGACTGAAAAACTGTTTTTT.